This T cell receptor beta chain was sequenced for a study of regulatory T cells in long-lasting Graves disease. For TCR beta, libraries came from iRepertoire HTBI primers and Arm-PCR of CDR3 regions. Each CDR3 protein gets one entry after TCRdb re-called the multiplex PCR reads with MiXCR. The data hold around 470,000 distinct CDR3 sequences, with 12% to 15% observed a single time. This clonotype was counted at least ten times. As for time point: newly diagnosed GD, antithyroid drugs for less than 3 months. PBMC-extracted RNA yielded the TCR library. This sample was also put to use in a study of T cells in Graves' hyperthyroidism and ophthalmopathy. That work contributes: Graves' hyperthyroidism was deemed stable absent ophthalmopathy progression within 18 months. When the TCR CDR3 underwent first-round RT-PCR, the HTBI primer set was used.

The sample here was peripheral blood mononuclear cells (PBMCs), taken at new diagnosis, from a patient treated with antithyroid drugs. This clonotype was sampled from a woman between 45 and 60 years old with Graves disease.

The CDR3 loop is CASMMGGLGQPQHF. CDR3 coding DNA: TGTGCCAGCATGATGGGGGGGCTGGGTCAGCCCCAGCATTTT. This chain uses TRBV6-1 with TRBJ1-5, with D possibly TRBD1 on 6 matching bases. Germline V gene lookup returns CDR1 MNHNS and CDR2 SASEGT. The CDR3 runs 14 residues. V lost 7 bases and J 6 bases, leaving 16 bases between the germline ends.